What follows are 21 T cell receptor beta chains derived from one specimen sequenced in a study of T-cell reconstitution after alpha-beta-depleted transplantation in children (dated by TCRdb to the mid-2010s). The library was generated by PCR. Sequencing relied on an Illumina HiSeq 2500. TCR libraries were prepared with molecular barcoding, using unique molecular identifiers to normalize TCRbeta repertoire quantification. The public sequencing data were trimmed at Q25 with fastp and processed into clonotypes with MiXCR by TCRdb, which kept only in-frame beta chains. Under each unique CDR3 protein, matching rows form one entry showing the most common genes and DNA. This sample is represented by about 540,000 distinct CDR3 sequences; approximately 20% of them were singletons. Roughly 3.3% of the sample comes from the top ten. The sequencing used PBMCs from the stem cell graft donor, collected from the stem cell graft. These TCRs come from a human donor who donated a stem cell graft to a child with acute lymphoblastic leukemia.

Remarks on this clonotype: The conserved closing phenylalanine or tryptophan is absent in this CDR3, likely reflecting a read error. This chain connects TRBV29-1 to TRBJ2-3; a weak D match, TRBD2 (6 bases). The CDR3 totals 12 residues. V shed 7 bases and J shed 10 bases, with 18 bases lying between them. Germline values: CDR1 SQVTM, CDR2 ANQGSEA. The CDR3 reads CSAPWGDSSQYL. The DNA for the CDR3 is TGCAGCGCACCCTGGGGGGACTCGTCGCAGTATTTG.

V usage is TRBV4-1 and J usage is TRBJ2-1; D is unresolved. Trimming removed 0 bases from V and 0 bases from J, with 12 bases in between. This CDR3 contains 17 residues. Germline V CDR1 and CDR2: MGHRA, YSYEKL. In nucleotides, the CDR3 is TGCGCCAGCAGCCAAGATAAGGCCCTGAGCTCCTACAATGAGCAGTTCTTC. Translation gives CASSQDKALSSYNEQFF.

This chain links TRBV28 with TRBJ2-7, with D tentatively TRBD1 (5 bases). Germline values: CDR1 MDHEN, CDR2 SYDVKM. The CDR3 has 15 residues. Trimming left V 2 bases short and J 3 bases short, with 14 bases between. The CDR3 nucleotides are TGTGCCAGCAGTTTAACCCCAGGGTTGAGCTACGAGCAGTACTTC. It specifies CASSLTPGLSYEQYF.

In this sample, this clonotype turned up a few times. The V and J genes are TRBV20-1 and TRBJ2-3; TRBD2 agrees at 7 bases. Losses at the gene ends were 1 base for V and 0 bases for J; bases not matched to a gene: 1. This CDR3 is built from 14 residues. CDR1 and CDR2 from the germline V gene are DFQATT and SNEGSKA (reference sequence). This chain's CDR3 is CSARGAGSTDTQYF. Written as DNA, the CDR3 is TGCAGTGCTAGAGGAGCGGGGAGCACAGATACGCAGTATTTT.

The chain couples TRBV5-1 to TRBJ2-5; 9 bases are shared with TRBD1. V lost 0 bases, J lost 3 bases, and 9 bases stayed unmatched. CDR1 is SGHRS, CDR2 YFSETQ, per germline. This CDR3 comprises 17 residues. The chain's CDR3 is CASSLGPDRGGEETQYF. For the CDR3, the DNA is TGCGCCAGCAGCTTGGGCCCAGACAGGGGGGGAGAAGAGACCCAGTACTTC.

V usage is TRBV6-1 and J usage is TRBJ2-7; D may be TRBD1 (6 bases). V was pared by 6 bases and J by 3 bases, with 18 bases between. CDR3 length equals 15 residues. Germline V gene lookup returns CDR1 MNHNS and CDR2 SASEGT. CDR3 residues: CASSPPGQPYYEQYF. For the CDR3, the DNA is TGTGCCAGCAGCCCTCCAGGACAGCCTTACTACGAGCAGTACTTC.

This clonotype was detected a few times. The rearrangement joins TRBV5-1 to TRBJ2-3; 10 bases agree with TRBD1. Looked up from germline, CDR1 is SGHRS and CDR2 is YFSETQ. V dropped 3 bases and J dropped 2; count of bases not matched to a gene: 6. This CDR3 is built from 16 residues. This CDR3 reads CASSSGTGAITDTQYF. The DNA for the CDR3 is TGCGCCAGCAGCTCCGGGACAGGGGCGATCACAGATACGCAGTATTTT.

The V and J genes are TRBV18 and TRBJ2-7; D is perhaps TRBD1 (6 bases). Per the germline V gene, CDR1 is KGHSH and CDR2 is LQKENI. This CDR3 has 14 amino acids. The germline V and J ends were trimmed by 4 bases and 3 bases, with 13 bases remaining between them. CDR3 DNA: TGTGCCAGCTCACACTCCCCGGACAGCTACGAGCAGTACTTC. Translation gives CASSHSPDSYEQYF.

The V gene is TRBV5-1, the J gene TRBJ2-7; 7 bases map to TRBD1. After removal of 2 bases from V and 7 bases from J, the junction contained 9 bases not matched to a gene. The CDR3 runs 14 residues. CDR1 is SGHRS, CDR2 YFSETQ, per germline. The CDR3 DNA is TGCGCCAGCAGCTTAAGGACAGGAGTGAGGGAGCAGTACTTC. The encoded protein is CASSLRTGVREQYF.

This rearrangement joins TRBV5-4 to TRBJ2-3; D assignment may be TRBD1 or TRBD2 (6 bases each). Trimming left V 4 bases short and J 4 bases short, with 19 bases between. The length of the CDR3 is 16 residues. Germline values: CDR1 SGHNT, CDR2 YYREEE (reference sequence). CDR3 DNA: TGTGCCAGCAGCCCAGGGGTTAGGGAGCGGGCAGATACGCAGTATTTT. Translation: CASSPGVRERADTQYF.

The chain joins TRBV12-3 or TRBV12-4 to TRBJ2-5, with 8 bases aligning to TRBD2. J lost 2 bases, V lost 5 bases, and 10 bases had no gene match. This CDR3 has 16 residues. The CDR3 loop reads CASSLSGNPIQETQYF. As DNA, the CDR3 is TGTGCCAGCAGTCTTAGCGGGAACCCCATACAAGAGACCCAGTACTTC.

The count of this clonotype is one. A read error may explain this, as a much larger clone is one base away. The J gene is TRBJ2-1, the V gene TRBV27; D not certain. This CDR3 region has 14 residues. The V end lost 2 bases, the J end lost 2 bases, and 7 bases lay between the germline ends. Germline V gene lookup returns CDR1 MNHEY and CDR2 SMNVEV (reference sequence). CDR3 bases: TGTGCCAGCAGTTTAAAGGGCCCCTACAATGAGCAGTTCTTC. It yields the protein CASSLKGPYNEQFF.

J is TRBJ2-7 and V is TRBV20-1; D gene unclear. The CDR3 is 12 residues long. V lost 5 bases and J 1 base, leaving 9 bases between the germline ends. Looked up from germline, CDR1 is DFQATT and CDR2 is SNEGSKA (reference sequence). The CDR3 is CSAFRRSYEQYF. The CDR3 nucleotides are TGCAGTGCTTTCAGGAGATCCTACGAGCAGTACTTC.

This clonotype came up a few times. CDR3 protein: CASSPGEETQYF. CDR3 sequence (DNA): TGCGCCAGCAGCCCCGGGGAAGAGACCCAGTACTTC. This chain connects TRBV5-1 to TRBJ2-5; TRBD2 is a possible D gene (5 bases). Trimming cost V 4 bases and J 3 bases, with 7 bases left between them. The CDR3 spans 12 residues. Germline-derived CDR1 and CDR2 are SGHRS and YFSETQ.

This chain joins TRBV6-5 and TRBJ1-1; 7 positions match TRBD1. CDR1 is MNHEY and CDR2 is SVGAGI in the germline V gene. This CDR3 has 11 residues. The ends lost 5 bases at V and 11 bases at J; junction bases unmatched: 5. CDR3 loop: CASSPGQRAFF. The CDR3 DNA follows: TGTGCCAGCAGTCCGGGACAGAGGGCTTTCTTT.

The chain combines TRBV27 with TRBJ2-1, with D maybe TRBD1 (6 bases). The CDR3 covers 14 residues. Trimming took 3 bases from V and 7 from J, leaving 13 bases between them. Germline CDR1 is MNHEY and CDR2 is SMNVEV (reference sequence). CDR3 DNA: TGTGCCAGCAGTTTGCTGGGGGCGGGTAATGAGCAGTTCTTC. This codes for CASSLLGAGNEQFF.

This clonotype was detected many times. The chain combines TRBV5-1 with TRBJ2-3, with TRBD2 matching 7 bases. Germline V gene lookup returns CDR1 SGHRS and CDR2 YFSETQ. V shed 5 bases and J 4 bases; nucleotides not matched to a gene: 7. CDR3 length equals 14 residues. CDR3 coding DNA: TGCGCCAGCAGTCCCACGGGAGGCTCAGATACGCAGTATTTT. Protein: CASSPTGGSDTQYF.

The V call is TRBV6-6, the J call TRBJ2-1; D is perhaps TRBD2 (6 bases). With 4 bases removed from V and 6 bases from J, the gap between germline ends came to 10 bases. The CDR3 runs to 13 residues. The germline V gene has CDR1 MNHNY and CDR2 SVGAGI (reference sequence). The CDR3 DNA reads TGTGCCAGCAGTTGGGGGGTCGTCAATGAGCAGTTCTTC. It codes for CASSWGVVNEQFF.

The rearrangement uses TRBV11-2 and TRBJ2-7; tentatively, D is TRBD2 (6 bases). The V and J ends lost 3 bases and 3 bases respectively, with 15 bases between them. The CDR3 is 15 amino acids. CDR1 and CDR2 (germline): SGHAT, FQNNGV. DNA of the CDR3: TGTGCCAGCAGCTTCTTACCGGGGGTGATCTACGAGCAGTACTTC. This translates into CASSFLPGVIYEQYF. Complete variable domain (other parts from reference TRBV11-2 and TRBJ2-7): EAGVAQSPRYKIIEKRQSVAFWCNPISGHATLYWYQQILGQGPKLLIQFQNNGVVDDSQLPKDRFSAERLKGVDSTLKIQPAKLEDSAVYLCASSFLPGVIYEQYFGPGTRLTVT.

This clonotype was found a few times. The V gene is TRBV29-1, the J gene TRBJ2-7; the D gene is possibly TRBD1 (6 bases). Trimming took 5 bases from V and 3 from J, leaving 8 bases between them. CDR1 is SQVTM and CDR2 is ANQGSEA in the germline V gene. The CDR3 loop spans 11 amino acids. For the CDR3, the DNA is TGCAGCGTTCAGACAGGCTACGAGCAGTACTTC. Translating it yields CSVQTGYEQYF.

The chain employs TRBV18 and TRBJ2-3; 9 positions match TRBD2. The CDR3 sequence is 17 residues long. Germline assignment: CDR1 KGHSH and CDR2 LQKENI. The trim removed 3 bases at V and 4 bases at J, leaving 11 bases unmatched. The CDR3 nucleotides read TGTGCCAGCTCACCTGCGGGACTAGCTATTATCCCAGATACGCAGTATTTT. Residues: CASSPAGLAIIPDTQYF.